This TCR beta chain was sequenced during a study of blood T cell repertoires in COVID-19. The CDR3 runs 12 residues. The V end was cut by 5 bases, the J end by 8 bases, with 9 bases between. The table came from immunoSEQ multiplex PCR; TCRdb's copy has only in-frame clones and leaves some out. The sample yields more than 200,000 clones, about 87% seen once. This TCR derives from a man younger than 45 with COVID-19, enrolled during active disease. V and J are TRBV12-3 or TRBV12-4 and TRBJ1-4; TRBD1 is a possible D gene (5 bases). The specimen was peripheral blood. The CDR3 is CASSQEGEKLFF. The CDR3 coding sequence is TGTGCCAGCAGTCAGGAGGGGGAAAAACTGTTTTTT.